Below, one T cell receptor (beta chain) is given with its context. The data are from a study of blood T cell repertoires in COVID-19. Study in general: The United States, Italy and Spain provided the acute and convalescent COVID-19 samples. The cDNA or gDNA used as material had been derived from T cells, B-cell-depleted T cells, or PBMCs.

Per the germline V gene, CDR1 is KGHSH and CDR2 is LQKENI. This CDR3 has 16 amino acids. V lost 0 bases, J lost 0 bases, and 9 bases lay in between. Per the original data handling: Counts of nucleated cells, estimated from reference gene primer amplification, were obtained. The method was immunoSEQ multiplex PCR; TCRdb's version includes in-frame clones alone and lacks a portion of them. D and trimming come from the DNA, and the V and J calls and clone size come from that table. The sample holds hundreds of thousands of clones, roughly 86% seen once. The specimen was peripheral blood. This chain connects TRBV18 to TRBJ1-3; no definite D call. The origin of this receptor is a human donor in a cohort sampled during active COVID-19. The CDR3 sequence is CASSPPHSFSGNTIYF. DNA of the CDR3: TGTGCCAGCTCACCACCTCACAGTTTCTCTGGAAACACCATATATTTT.